A single T cell receptor beta chain is shown here with its context. Being one base from a much bigger clone, this may be a read error. Amplified TCR beta CDR3 regions were obtained using RNA transcripts as template. In the first round, RT-PCR was carried out with HTBI primers, and a multiplex PCR formed the second round. TCRdb re-called the multiplex PCR reads with MiXCR, one entry per CDR3 protein. The sample has about 700,000 distinct CDR3 sequences, roughly 40% seen once. Orbital computed tomography, thyroid ultrasound, TRAb, serum thyroxine and clinical symptoms formed the basis of diagnosis. PBMCs were isolated by Ficoll-Paque density gradient centrifugation, using around 10 ml of fresh peripheral blood as the starting material. V dropped 6 bases and J dropped 6 bases, with 21 bases sitting between them. This CDR3 region has 15 residues. Germline loops: CDR1 SGHAT, CDR2 FQNNGV. The data originate from a study of Graves' ophthalmopathy and Graves' hyperthyroidism.

The sequence derives from an adult man with Graves' ophthalmopathy. Specimen: peripheral blood. The rearrangement links TRBV11-2 to TRBJ2-7; D perhaps matches TRBD2 (6 bases). The chain's CDR3 is CASSSLGAGCGEQYF. The CDR3 DNA follows: TGTGCCAGCAGTTCCCTGGGCGCGGGATGCGGCGAGCAGTACTTC.